Below are 17 T cell receptor beta chains sequenced from a single sample in a study of cytomegalovirus exposure and HLA in healthy donors. The study ran its PCR with 60 Vbeta and 13 Jbeta primers. The repertoire was sequenced with immunoSEQ multiplex PCR; TCRdb's copy has only in-frame clones and lacks some. The sample lists 150,000 to 180,000 clones; about 80% were seen once. The material sequenced was PBMCs. Source of these receptors: a man aged 25 to 45 in good health and CMV-seropositive.

The rearrangement joins TRBV19 to TRBJ1-4; maybe TRBD1 (6 bases). CDR3 size: 15 residues. From germline, CDR1 is LNHDA and CDR2 SQIVND (reference sequence). The V gene lost 5 bases and the J gene lost 6 bases, with 16 bases spanning the gap. The CDR3 sequence is CASSPAGVGYEKLFF. DNA for the CDR3: TGTGCCAGTAGTCCCGCAGGGGTGGGGTATGAAAAACTGTTTTTT.

Concerning this clone itself: Other DNA sequences of this sample code for an identical CDR3. The chain is built from TRBV5-1 and TRBJ2-5, with D possibly being TRBD1 (7 bases). Trimming cost V 5 bases and J 1 base, with 9 bases left between them. There are 13 residues in the CDR3. CDR1 is SGHRS, CDR2 YFSETQ, per germline. Written as DNA, the CDR3 is TGCGCCAGCAGTCAGGGGGGCCAAGAGACCCAGTACTTC. Its translation is CASSQGGQETQYF.

This chain joins TRBV5-1 and TRBJ1-1; no clear D gene. The germline V and J ends were trimmed by 6 bases and 1 base, with 13 bases remaining between them. The CDR3 totals 14 residues. CDR1 SGHRS and CDR2 YFSETQ come from the germline V gene. CDR3 sequence reads: CASIQEGPNTEAFF. CDR3 in DNA: TGCGCCAGCATCCAGGAAGGCCCGAACACTGAAGCTTTCTTT. The full variable domain, with the rest looked up from reference TRBV5-1 and TRBJ1-1, is KAGVTQTPRYLIKTRGQQVTLSCSPISGHRSVSWYQQTPGQGLQFLFEYFSETQRNKGNFPGRFSGRQFSNSRSEMNVSTLELGDSALYLCASIQEGPNTEAFFGQGTRLTVV.

This clone was counted only a few times. This sequence joins TRBV6-6 and TRBJ2-7, with 9 bases aligning to TRBD1. Looked up from germline, CDR1 is MNHNY and CDR2 is SVGAGI (reference sequence). With 6 bases clipped from V and 6 bases from J, the junction kept 6 bases outside the gene matches. The CDR3 length is 13 residues. The CDR3 here is CASSKQGAFEQYF. The DNA for the CDR3 is TGTGCCAGCAGCAAACAGGGGGCCTTCGAGCAGTACTTC.

Details on this clone: The junction and the germline gene differ at one end; a read error may be behind it. This sequence joins TRBV6-1 and TRBJ2-1; 9 nucleotides align to TRBD2. Per the germline V gene, CDR1 is MNHNS and CDR2 is SASEGT. CDR3 length: 14 residues. The CDR3 DNA reads as TGTGCCTGCAGATCCGGGACTAGCATCCCTGAGCAGTTCTTC. Its translation is CACRSGTSIPEQFF.

The chain couples TRBV19 to TRBJ2-6; 11 nucleotides agree with TRBD1. With V trimmed by 9 bases and J by 2 bases, 6 bases remained unmatched. Germline values: CDR1 LNHDA, CDR2 SQIVND (reference sequence). The CDR3 covers 16 residues. This CDR3 reads CASRDRGNPGANVLTF. In DNA, the CDR3 is TGTGCCAGCAGGGACAGGGGGAACCCTGGGGCCAACGTCCTGACTTTC.

The chain joins TRBV4-2 to TRBJ1-1, with 8 bases that match TRBD1. J was trimmed by 1 base and V by 1 base; bases with no gene match: 2. CDR1 and CDR2 from the germline V gene are LGHNA and YNFKEQ. The CDR3 is made up of 15 amino acids. The CDR3 DNA reads TGTGCCAGCAGCCAAGCACAGGGGGGGAACACTGAAGCTTTCTTT. Translated: CASSQAQGGNTEAFF.

The CDR3, as DNA: TGTGCCAGCAGTGTTGGGGGGTCAACTCCCGGGGCCAACGTCCTGACTTTC. Translation: CASSVGGSTPGANVLTF. The rearrangement joins TRBV6-1 to TRBJ2-6, with D perhaps matching TRBD2 (6 bases). The germline V gene has CDR1 MNHNS and CDR2 SASEGT. The CDR3 runs to 17 residues. Trimming pared 4 bases from V and 4 bases from J, leaving 17 bases between.

CDR3 protein: CASSPRKGQGPHEQFF. DNA of the CDR3: TGTGCCAGTAGTCCCAGAAAGGGACAGGGTCCCCATGAGCAGTTCTTC. V gene TRBV19 combines with J gene TRBJ2-1; 9 nucleotides match TRBD1. Germline assignment: CDR1 LNHDA and CDR2 SQIVND (reference sequence). CDR3 length equals 16 residues. J lost 8 bases, V lost 5 bases, and 13 bases had no gene match.

V usage is TRBV9 and J usage is TRBJ2-1, with D possibly matching TRBD1 (5 bases). This CDR3 has 12 residues. Germline lookup yields CDR1 SGDLS and CDR2 YYNGEE. Trimming shortened V by 0 bases and J by 12 bases, and 10 bases separated the two germline ends. The CDR3 here is CASSVVERGQFF. The DNA of the CDR3 is TGTGCCAGCAGCGTAGTGGAAAGGGGGCAGTTCTTC.

The CDR3 DNA follows: TGTGCCAGCAGCAACTACAAACAGGGCCTGATCTCCTACGAGCAGTACTTC. This sequence encodes CASSNYKQGLISYEQYF. This chain links TRBV7-3 with TRBJ2-7; maybe TRBD1 (6 bases). The germline V gene has CDR1 SGHTA and CDR2 FQGTGA. The CDR3 has 17 residues. V was pared by 5 bases and J by 0 bases, with 20 bases between.

The rearrangement links TRBV5-1 to TRBJ2-1; D is perhaps TRBD1 (5 bases). The CDR3 has 15 amino acids. V was shortened by 4 bases and J by 10 bases, with 21 bases between the two germline ends. Germline-derived CDR1 and CDR2 are SGHRS and YFSETQ. The CDR3: CASSPGMSLKGEQFF. In nucleotides, the CDR3 is TGCGCCAGCAGCCCCGGAATGAGCCTAAAGGGGGAGCAGTTCTTC.

The rearrangement links TRBV19 to TRBJ1-1; TRBD1 aligns across 7 bases. Germline V CDR1 and CDR2: LNHDA, SQIVND (reference sequence). The V and J ends lost 5 bases and 8 bases, in that order; junction bases with no gene match: 5. This CDR3 spans 12 amino acids. As DNA, the CDR3 is TGTGCCAGTAGTGCCAAGACAGGGGAAGCTTTCTTT. Residues: CASSAKTGEAFF.

The chain combines TRBV12-5 with TRBJ2-6; 7 nucleotides line up with TRBD1. The CDR3 extends over 17 amino acids. The V and J ends lost 4 bases and 0 bases, in that order; junction bases with no gene match: 6. Germline V gene data show CDR1 as LGHNT and CDR2 as FRNRAP. CDR3 region: CASGSRDRYSGANVLTF. The CDR3 DNA reads as TGTGCTAGTGGTTCTCGGGACAGATACTCTGGGGCCAACGTCCTGACTTTC.

The chain carries TRBV10-3 and TRBJ2-3; D unclear. Germline V gives CDR1 ENHRY, CDR2 SYGVKD. Trimming cost V 0 bases and J 3 bases, with 7 bases left between them. CDR3 length: 14 residues. CDR3 loop: CAISESPGTDTQYF. DNA for the CDR3: TGTGCCATCAGTGAGTCTCCCGGGACAGATACGCAGTATTTT.

This clone was picked up a small number of times. This sequence joins TRBV29-1 and TRBJ2-5; 11 nucleotides line up with TRBD1. This CDR3 spans 15 amino acids. Trimming at V came to 1 base and at J to 5 bases, leaving 6 bases not matched to a gene. The V gene's germline CDR1 is SQVTM and CDR2 ANQGSEA. CDR3 region: CSVEARTGGRETQYF. The CDR3 nucleotides are TGCAGCGTTGAAGCCAGGACAGGGGGCCGGGAGACCCAGTACTTC.

This clone was found once. The chain combines TRBV5-8 with TRBJ2-2; possibly TRBD2 for D (5 bases). CDR1 and CDR2 (germline): SGHTS, YDEGEE. This CDR3 has 13 amino acids. Trimming shortened V by 3 bases and J by 4 bases, and 7 bases separated the two germline ends. CDR3 in DNA: TGTGCCAGCAGCTCGACTACCACCGGGGAGCTGTTTTTT. Translating it yields CASSSTTTGELFF.